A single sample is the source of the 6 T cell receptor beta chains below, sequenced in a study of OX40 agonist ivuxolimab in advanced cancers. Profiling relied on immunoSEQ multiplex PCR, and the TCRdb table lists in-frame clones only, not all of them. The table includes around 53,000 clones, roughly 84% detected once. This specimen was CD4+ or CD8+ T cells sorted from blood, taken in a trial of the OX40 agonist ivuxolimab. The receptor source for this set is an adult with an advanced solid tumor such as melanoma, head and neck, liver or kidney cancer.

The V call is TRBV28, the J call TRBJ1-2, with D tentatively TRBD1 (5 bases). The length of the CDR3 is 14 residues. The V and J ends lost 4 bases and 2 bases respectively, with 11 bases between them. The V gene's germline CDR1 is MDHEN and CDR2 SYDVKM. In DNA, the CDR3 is TGTGCCAGCAGTTCACGAGGGGAAAACTATGGCTACACCTTC. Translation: CASSSRGENYGYTF.

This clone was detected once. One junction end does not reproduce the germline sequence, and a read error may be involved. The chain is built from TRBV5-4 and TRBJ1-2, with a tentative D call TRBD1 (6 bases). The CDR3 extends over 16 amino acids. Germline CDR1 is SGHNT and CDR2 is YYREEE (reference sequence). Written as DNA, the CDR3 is TGCGCCAGCAGCCAACAGATTACACCAGGGGACTATGGCTACACCTTC. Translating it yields CASSQQITPGDYGYTF. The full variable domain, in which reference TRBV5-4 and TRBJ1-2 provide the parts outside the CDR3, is ETGVTQSPTHLIKTRGQQVTLRCSSQSGHNTVSWYQQALGQGPQFIFQYYREEENGRGNFPPRFSGLQFPNYSSELNVNALELDDSALYLCASSQQITPGDYGYTFGSGTRLTVV.

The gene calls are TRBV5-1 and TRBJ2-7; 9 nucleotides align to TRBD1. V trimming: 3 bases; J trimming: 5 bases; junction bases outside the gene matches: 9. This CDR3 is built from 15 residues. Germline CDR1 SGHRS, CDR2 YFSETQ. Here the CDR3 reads CASSSSGTGLDEQYF. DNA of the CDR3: TGCGCCAGCAGCTCATCCGGGACAGGGCTCGACGAGCAGTACTTC.

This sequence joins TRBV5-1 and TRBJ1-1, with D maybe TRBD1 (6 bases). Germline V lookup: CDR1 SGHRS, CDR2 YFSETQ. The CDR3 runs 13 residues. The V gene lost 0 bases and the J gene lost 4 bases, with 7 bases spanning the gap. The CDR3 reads CASSLGTVTEAFF. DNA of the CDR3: TGCGCCAGCAGCTTGGGGACAGTCACTGAAGCTTTCTTT.

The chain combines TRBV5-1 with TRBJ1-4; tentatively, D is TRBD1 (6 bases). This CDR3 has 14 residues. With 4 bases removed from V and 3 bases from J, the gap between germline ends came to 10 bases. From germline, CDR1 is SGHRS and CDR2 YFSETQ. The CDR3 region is CASSLDSPNEKLFF. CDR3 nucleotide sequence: TGCGCCAGCAGCCTGGACAGCCCTAATGAAAAACTGTTTTTT.

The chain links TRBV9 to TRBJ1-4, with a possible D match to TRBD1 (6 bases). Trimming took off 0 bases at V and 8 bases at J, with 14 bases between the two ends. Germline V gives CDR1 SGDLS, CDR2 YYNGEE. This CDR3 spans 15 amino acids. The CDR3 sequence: CASSVVATGGEKLFF. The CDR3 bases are TGTGCCAGCAGCGTAGTGGCGACAGGAGGGGAAAAACTGTTTTTT.